This entry is about one T cell receptor (beta chain). The antigen remains undetermined. This record belongs to a study of CD8 T cells in ankylosing spondylitis. Study-wide results and caveats: Enrichment of disease-linked clones was reportedly significant in matched ankylosing spondylitis synovial fluid.

Library preparation for TCR beta used quantitative 5'-RACE with molecular barcodes. TCRdb re-called the 5' RACE reads through MiXCR, storing one row per CDR3 protein. Altogether 200,000 to 300,000 distinct CDR3 sequences are present, over 30% being singletons, with the ten largest covering approximately 4.4%. Germline CDR1 SGHRS, CDR2 YFSETQ. CDR3 length equals 12 residues. Trimming pared 0 bases from V and 12 bases from J, leaving 11 bases between. The chain has TRBV5-1 and TRBJ2-3; weak D call: TRBD2 (5 bases). Sequencing was performed on blood, either unsorted or a sorted T cell fraction (not recorded which). This receptor was obtained from a male donor with ankylosing spondylitis or in good health (not recorded which). CDR3 nucleotides: TGCGCCAGCAGCTTGGTGGACTCGAACCAGTATTTT. Protein: CASSLVDSNQYF.